What follows is one T cell receptor (beta chain) and its context. The data derive from a study of shared clonotypes between healthy human individuals. Terminally differentiated effector memory CD45RA+ cells were left out of the naive CD8 fraction, which was CD45RO-negative and positively selected for CCR7. This CDR3 is 11 amino acids long. Trimming cost V 8 bases and J 8 bases, with 10 bases left between them. CDR1 and CDR2 from the germline V gene are ENHRY and SYGVKD. The repertoire was sequenced with immunoSEQ multiplex PCR; TCRdb's copy has only in-frame clones and lacks some. The sample holds over 2,000,000 clones, approximately 92% seen once.

This TCR was sampled from a man aged 18 to 30 in good health. Some clones in this sample may be carry-over from other donors' samples. The sequenced sample consisted of naive CD8+ T cells from PBMCs. The chain employs TRBV10-3 and TRBJ2-1; D is undetermined. The CDR3 here is CAIRAAHEQFF. CDR3 nucleotide sequence: TGTGCCATCCGCGCAGCACATGAGCAGTTCTTC.